This T cell receptor beta chain was profiled in a study of cytomegalovirus exposure and HLA in healthy donors. The study, taken as a whole, reports: Follow-up analysis later connected one missense variant in DCLRE1C with trimming of TCR beta V- and J-genes.

In regard to this clone: Its antigen is unidentified.

The PCR was carried out with 60 Vbeta primers and 13 Jbeta primers. Here immunoSEQ multiplex PCR was the method, and the copy in TCRdb shows in-frame clones only, minus some. The table shows about 140,000 clones, with over 60% occurring only once. This CDR3 spans 11 amino acids. Trimming left V 1 base short and J 9 bases short, with 10 bases between. Germline CDR1 and CDR2: DFQATT and SNEGSKA (reference sequence). The chain has TRBV20-1 and TRBJ2-7; TRBD1 is a possible D gene (6 bases). The sequence was obtained from a man aged 40-49 years in good health and CMV-seropositive. Sequencing was done on a sample of PBMCs. The CDR3 DNA reads TGCAGTGCTAGAGGGGGGCCTGTGCAGTACTTC. Translating it yields CSARGGPVQYF.